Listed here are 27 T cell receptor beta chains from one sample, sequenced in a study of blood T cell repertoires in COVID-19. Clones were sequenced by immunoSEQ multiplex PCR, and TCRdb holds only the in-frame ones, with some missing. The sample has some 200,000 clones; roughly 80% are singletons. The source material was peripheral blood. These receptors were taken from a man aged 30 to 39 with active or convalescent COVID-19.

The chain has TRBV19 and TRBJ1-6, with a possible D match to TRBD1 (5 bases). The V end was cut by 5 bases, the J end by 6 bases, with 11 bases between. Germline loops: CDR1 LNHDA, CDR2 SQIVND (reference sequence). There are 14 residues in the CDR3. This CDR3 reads CASSARGINSPLHF. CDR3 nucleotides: TGTGCCAGTAGTGCTAGGGGCATTAATTCACCCCTCCACTTT.

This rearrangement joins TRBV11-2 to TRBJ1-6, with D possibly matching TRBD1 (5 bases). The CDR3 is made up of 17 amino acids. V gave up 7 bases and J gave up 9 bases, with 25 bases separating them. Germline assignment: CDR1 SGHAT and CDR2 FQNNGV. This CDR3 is CASTLGGRGNRGSPLHF. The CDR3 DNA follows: TGTGCCAGCACGCTCGGGGGACGGGGGAATAGGGGTTCACCCCTCCACTTT.

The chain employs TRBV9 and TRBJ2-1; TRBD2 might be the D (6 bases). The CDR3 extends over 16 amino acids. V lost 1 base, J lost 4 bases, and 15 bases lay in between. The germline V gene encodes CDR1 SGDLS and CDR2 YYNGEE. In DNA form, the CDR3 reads TGTGCCAGCAGCGTACGCGGGGATGGGGGGTACAATGAGCAGTTCTTC. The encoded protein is CASSVRGDGGYNEQFF. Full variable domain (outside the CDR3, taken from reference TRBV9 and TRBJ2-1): DSGVTQTPKHLITATGQRVTLRCSPRSGDLSVYWYQQSLDQGLQFLIQYYNGEERAKGNILERFSAQQFPDLHSELNLSSLELGDSALYFCASSVRGDGGYNEQFFGPGTRLTVL.

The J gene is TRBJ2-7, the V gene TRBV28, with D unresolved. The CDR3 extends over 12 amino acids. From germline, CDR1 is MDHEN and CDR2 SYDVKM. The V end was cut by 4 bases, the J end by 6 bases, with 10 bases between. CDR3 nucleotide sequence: TGTGCCAGCAGTTCCTATTTCGGCGAGCAGTACGTC. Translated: CASSSYFGEQYV.

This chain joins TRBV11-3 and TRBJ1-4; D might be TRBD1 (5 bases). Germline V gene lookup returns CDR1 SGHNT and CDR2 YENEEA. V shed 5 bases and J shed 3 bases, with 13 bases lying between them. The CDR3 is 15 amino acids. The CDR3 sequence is CASSPEPTANEKLFF. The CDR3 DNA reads TGTGCCAGCAGCCCCGAGCCGACAGCTAATGAAAAACTGTTTTTT.

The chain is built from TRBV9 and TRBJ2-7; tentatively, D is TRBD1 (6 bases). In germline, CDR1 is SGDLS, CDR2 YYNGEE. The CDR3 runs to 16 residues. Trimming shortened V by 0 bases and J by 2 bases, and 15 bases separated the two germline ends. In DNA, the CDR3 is TGTGCCAGCAGCGTAGAAGCACAGGGTGGAACCTACGAGCAGTACTTC. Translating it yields CASSVEAQGGTYEQYF.

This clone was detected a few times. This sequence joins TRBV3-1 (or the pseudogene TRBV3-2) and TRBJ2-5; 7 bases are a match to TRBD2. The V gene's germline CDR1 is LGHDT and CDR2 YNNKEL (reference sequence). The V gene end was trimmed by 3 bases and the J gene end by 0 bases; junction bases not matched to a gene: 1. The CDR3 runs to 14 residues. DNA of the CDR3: TGTGCCAGCAGCCAGCTAGCGGACCAAGAGACCCAGTACTTC. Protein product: CASSQLADQETQYF.

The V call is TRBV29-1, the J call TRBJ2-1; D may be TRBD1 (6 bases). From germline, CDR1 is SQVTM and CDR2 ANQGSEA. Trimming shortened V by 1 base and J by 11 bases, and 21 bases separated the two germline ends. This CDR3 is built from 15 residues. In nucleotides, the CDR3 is TGCAGCGTTGAAGGCGACCCATGGGGGCCCCCGCAGCAGTTCTTC. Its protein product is CSVEGDPWGPPQQFF.

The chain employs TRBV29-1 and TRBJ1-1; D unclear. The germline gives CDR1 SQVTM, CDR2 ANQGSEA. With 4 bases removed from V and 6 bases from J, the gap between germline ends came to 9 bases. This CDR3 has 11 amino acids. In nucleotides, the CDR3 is TGCAGCGTTGGGCCCGGGTCTGAAGCTTTCTTT. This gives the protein CSVGPGSEAFF. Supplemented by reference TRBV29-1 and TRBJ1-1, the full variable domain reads SAVISQKPSRDICQRGTSLTIQCQVDSQVTMMFWYRQQPGQSLTLIATANQGSEATYESGFVIDKFPISRPNLTFSTLTVSNMSPEDSSIYLCSVGPGSEAFFGQGTRLTVV.

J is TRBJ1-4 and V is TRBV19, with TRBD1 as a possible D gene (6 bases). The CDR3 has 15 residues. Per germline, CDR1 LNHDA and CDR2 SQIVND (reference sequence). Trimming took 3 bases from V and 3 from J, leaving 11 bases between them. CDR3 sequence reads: CASSMGKGANEKLFF. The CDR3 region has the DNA TGTGCCAGTAGTATGGGAAAGGGGGCTAATGAAAAACTGTTTTTT.

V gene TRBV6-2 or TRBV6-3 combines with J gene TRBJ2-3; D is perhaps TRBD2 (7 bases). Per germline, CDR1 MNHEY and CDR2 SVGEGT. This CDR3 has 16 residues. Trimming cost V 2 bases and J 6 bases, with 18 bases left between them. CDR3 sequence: CASSYGTSEGVDTQYF. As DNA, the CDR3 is TGTGCCAGCAGTTACGGTACTAGCGAGGGGGTTGATACGCAGTATTTT.

Here the CDR3 reads CASSPGTPGSPYEQYV. CDR3 DNA sequence: TGTGCCAGCAGCCCCGGGACTCCGGGGAGCCCCTACGAGCAGTACGTC. The chain uses TRBV14 and TRBJ2-7, with a possible D match to TRBD2 (6 bases). This CDR3 contains 16 residues. With 4 bases removed from V and 2 bases from J, the gap between germline ends came to 18 bases. Germline V gene data show CDR1 as SGHDN and CDR2 as FVKESK.

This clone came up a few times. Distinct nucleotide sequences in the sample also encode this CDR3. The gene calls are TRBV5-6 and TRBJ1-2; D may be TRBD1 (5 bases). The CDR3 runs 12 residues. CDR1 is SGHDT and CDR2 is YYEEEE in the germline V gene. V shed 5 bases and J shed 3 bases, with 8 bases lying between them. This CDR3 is CASSLTDYGYTF. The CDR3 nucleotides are TGTGCCAGCAGTCTGACAGACTATGGCTACACCTTC. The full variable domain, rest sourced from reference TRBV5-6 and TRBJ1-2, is DAGVTQSPTHLIKTRGQQVTLRCSPKSGHDTVSWYQQALGQGPQFIFQYYEEEERQRGNFPDRFSGHQFPNYSSELNVNALLLGDSALYLCASSLTDYGYTFGSGTRLTVV.

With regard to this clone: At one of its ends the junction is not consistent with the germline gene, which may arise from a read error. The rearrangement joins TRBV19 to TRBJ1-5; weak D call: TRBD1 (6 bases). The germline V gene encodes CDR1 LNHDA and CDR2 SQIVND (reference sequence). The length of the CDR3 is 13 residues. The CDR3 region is CASSIGTATGSYF. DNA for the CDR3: TGTGCCAGTAGTATAGGGACAGCTACTGGATCGTACTTT.

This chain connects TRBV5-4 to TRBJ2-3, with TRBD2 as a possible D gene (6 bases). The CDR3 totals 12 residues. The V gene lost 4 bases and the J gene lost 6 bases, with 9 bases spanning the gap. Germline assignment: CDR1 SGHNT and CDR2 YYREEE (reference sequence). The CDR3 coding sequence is TGTGCCAGCAGCCAGGCGGGGGATACGCAGTATTTT. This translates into CASSQAGDTQYF.

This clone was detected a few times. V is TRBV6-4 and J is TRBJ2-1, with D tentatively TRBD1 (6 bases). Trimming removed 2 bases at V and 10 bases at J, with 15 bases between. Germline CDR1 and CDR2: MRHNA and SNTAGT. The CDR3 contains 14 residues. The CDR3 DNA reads TGTGCCAGCAGTGACGTCCCAGGGGCAGGAGAGCAGTTCTTC. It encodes CASSDVPGAGEQFF.

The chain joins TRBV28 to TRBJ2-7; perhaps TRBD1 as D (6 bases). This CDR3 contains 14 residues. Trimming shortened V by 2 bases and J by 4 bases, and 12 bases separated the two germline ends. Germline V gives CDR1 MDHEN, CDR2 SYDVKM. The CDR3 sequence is CASSLQGFDYEQYF. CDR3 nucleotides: TGTGCCAGCAGTTTACAGGGGTTTGATTACGAGCAGTACTTC.

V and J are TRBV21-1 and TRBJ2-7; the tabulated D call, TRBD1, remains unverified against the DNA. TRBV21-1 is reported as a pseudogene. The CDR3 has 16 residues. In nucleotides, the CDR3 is TGTGCCAGCAGCATCCACCGGGACAGGGCCTCCTACGAGCAGTACTTC. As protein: CASSIHRDRASYEQYF.

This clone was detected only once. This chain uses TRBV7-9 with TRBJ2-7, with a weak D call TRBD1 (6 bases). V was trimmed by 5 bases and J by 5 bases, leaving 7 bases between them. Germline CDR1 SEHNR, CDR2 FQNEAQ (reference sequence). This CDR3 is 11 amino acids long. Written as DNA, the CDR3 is TGTGCCAGCAGCCCAGGGGACGAGCAGTACGTC. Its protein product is CASSPGDEQYV.

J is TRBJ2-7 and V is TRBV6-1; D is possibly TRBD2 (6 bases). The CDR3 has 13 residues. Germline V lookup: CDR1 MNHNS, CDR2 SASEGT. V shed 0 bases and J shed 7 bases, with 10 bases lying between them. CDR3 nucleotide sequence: TGTGCCAGCAGTGAAGCGGGGGAGGTAGAGCAGTACGTC. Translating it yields CASSEAGEVEQYV.

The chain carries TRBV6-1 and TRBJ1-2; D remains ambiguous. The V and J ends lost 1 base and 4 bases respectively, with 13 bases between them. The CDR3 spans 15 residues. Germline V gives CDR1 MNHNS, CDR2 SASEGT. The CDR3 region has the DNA TGTGCCAGCAGTGAAGACGAAAGGAGGGTCTATGGCTACACCTTC. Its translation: CASSEDERRVYGYTF.

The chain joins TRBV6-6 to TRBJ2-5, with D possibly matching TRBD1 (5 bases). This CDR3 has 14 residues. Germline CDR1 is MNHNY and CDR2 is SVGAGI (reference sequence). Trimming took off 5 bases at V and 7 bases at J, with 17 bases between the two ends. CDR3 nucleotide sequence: TGTGCCAGCAGTGGGAATTCGGATCAGGGGACCCAGTACTTC. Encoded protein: CASSGNSDQGTQYF.

In DNA, the CDR3 is TGTGCCTGGAGTGTACAGACAGCTTTCTTT. This codes for CAWSVQTAFF. The genes are TRBV30 and TRBJ1-1; D gene unclear. This CDR3 has 10 residues. V shed 0 bases and J shed 10 bases, with 6 bases lying between them. CDR1 and CDR2 from the germline V gene are GTSNPN and SVGIG (reference sequence).

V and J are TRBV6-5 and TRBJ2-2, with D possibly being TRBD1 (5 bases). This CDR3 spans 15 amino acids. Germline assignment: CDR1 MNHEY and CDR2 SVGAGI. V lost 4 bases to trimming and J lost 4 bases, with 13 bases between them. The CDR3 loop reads CASSSGRARTGELFF. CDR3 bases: TGTGCCAGCAGTTCGGGCAGGGCCCGCACCGGGGAGCTGTTTTTT.

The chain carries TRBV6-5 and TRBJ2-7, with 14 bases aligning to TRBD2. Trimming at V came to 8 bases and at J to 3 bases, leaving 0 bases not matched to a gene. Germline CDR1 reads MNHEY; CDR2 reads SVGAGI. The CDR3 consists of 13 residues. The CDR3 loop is CASGLAGGYEQYF. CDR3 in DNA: TGTGCCAGCGGACTAGCGGGAGGCTACGAGCAGTACTTC.

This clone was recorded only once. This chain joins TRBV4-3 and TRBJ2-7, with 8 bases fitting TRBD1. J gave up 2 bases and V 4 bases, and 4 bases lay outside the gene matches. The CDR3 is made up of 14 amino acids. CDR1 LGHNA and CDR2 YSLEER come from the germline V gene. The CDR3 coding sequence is TGCGCCAGCAGCCCGGGACAGGCCGCCTACGAGCAGTACTTC. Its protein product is CASSPGQAAYEQYF.

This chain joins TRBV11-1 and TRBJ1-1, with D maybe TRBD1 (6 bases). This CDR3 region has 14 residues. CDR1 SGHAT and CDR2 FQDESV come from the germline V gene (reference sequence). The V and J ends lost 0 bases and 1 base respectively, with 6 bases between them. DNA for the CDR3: TGTGCCAGCAGCTTAGCGGGACAGAACACTGAAGCTTTCTTT. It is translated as CASSLAGQNTEAFF.